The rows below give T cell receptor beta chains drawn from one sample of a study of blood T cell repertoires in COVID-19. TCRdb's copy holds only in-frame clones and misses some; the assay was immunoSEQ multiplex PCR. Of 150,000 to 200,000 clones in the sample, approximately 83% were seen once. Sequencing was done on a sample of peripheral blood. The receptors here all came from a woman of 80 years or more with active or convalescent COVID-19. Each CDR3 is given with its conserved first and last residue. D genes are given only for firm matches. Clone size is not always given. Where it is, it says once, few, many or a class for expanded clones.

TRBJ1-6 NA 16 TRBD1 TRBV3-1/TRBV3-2 TGTGCCAGCAGCCGGGACAGGGGTGTTGGAAATTCACCCCTCCACTTT CASSRDRGVGNSPLHF
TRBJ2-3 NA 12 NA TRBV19 TGTGCCAGTAGTATAAAGGGGGATACGCAGTATTTT CASSIKGDTQYF
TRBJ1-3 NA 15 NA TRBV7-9 TGTGCCAGCAGCCCGACGGGGTCGTATGGAAACACCATATATTTT CASSPTGSYGNTIYF
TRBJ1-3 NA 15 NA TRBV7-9 TGTGCCAGCAGCCGCACCGGGGGGACCGGAAACACCATATATTTT CASSRTGGTGNTIYF
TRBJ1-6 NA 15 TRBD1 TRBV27 TGTGCCAGCAGTCACCTACAGGGGGCTAGTTCACCCCTCCACTTT CASSHLQGASSPLHF
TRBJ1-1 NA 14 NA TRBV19 TGTGCCAGTAGTGGCCTCCGGGATAACACTGAAGCTTTCTTT CASSGLRDNTEAFF
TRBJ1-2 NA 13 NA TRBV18 TGTGCCAGCTCACCCGGACAAGACTATGGCTACACCTTC CASSPGQDYGYTF
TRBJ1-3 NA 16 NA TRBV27 TGTGCCAGCAGTTTCACAGTTCCCTACTCTGGAAACACCATATATTTT CASSFTVPYSGNTIYF
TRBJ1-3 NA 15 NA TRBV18 TGTGCCAGCTCACCGGGCGTTGACTCTGGAAACACCATATATTTT CASSPGVDSGNTIYF
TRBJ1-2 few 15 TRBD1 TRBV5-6 TGTGCCAGCAGCTTCCCGACAGGGACGAACTATGGCTACACCTTC CASSFPTGTNYGYTF
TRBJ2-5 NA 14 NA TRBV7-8 TGTGCCAGCAGCCAAGTGAGAGGAGGAGAGACCCAGTACTTC CASSQVRGGETQYF
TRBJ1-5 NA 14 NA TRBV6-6 TGTGCCAGCAGCCTGGACAGAAGCAATCAGCCCCAGCATTTT CASSLDRSNQPQHF
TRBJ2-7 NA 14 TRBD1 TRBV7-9 TGTGCCAGCAGCTTAGTGACAGGGTTCCACGAGCAGTACTTC CASSLVTGFHEQYF
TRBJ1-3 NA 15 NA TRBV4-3 TGCGCCAGCAGCCAAGACGACAGCTCTGGAAACACCATATATTTT CASSQDDSSGNTIYF
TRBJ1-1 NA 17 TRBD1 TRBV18 TGTGCCAGCTCACCAAAGACAGGGGCCACCATGAACACTGAAGCTTTCTTT CASSPKTGATMNTEAFF
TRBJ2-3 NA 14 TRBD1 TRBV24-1 TGTGCCACCCGGGACAGCTCTAGCACAGATACGCAGTATTTT CATRDSSSTDTQYF